These 31 T cell receptor beta chains originate from one sample sequenced in a study of blood T cells in healthy people across ages. Together with a sample-barcoded 5' primer, a J-beta primer mix was included in a second PCR lasting about 6 to 11 cycles. From the 5' RACE reads, TCRdb called clonotypes with MiXCR, one entry per CDR3 protein. Seen here are 780,000 or so distinct CDR3 sequences, 56% observed once, and the top ten hold around a quarter. Sequencing used blood. The source of these receptors is a man aged 40-49 years in good health.

This chain links TRBV28 with TRBJ2-5; 9 bases are a match to TRBD2. The DNA end lines up better with TRBJ2-7; the J call may be wrong. Looked up from germline, CDR1 is MDHEN and CDR2 is SYDVKM. This CDR3 spans 17 amino acids. The CDR3 region is CASSNLSGRSFWYEQYF. DNA for the CDR3: TGTGCCAGCAGTAACCTTAGCGGGAGATCCTTTTGGTACGAGCAGTACTTC.

This clonotype was seen only once. The chain combines TRBV30 with TRBJ1-2; possible D gene TRBD1, 5 bases. V was pared by 3 bases and J by 1 base, with 12 bases between. The germline V gene has CDR1 GTSNPN and CDR2 SVGIG (reference sequence). The CDR3 totals 14 residues. CDR3 amino acids: CAWRADSNNYGYTF. DNA of the CDR3: TGTGCCTGGAGGGCTGACAGCAATAACTATGGCTACACCTTC.

Only one count was recorded for this clonotype. The chain is built from TRBV15 and TRBJ2-3, with D unclear. CDR1 is LNHNV, CDR2 YYDKDF, per germline (reference sequence). CDR3 length equals 14 residues. V lost 3 bases and J 1 base, leaving 8 bases between the germline ends. The DNA for the CDR3 is TGTGCCACCAGCAGTGGGCAGGGCACAGATACGCAGTATTTT. Translation: CATSSGQGTDTQYF.

CDR3 region: CASSPGQGFRAFF. DNA of the CDR3: TGCGCCAGCAGCCCGGGACAGGGGTTTCGAGCTTTCTTT. This chain links TRBV5-1 with TRBJ1-1; 10 bases match TRBD1. Looked up from germline, CDR1 is SGHRS and CDR2 is YFSETQ. The CDR3 covers 13 residues. The trim removed 4 bases at V and 10 bases at J, leaving 7 bases unmatched. The whole variable domain, remainder taken from reference TRBV5-1 and TRBJ1-1, is KAGVTQTPRYLIKTRGQQVTLSCSPISGHRSVSWYQQTPGQGLQFLFEYFSETQRNKGNFPGRFSGRQFSNSRSEMNVSTLELGDSALYLCASSPGQGFRAFFGQGTRLTVV.

This clonotype was counted between two and nine times. The V and J genes are TRBV7-2 and TRBJ1-2; weak D call: TRBD1 (6 bases). The CDR3 contains 16 residues. Germline values: CDR1 SGHTA, CDR2 FQGNSA. V was shortened by 1 base and J by 6 bases, with 18 bases between the two germline ends. CDR3 coding DNA: TGTGCCAGCAGCTTAGATGGCAGGGGCCTGTTCAATGGCTACACCTTC. Its protein product is CASSLDGRGLFNGYTF.

The chain couples TRBV6-6 to TRBJ2-5; a weak D match, TRBD2 (5 bases). Germline lookup yields CDR1 MNHNY and CDR2 SVGAGI (reference sequence). Trimming pared 0 bases from V and 5 bases from J, leaving 13 bases between. CDR3 length: 15 amino acids. DNA of the CDR3: TGTGCCAGCAGTTACTCGAGTTCGGGAAGGGAGACCCAGTACTTC. Translating gives CASSYSSSGRETQYF.

This clonotype came up a few times. The chain links TRBV12-3 or TRBV12-4 to TRBJ1-2; 7 positions match TRBD1. V trimming: 3 bases; J trimming: 1 base; junction bases outside the gene matches: 5. The CDR3 is 15 residues long. CDR3 in DNA: TGTGCCAGCAGTTTGGACGGGACAGTTAACTATGGCTACACCTTC. This translates into CASSLDGTVNYGYTF.

V usage is TRBV12-3 or TRBV12-4 and J usage is TRBJ2-4, with D perhaps matching TRBD1 (5 bases). The CDR3 has 15 amino acids. The V end lost 6 bases, the J end lost 0 bases, and 12 bases lay between the germline ends. Here the CDR3 reads CASSPRVPAKNIQYF. DNA of the CDR3: TGTGCCAGCAGCCCCAGGGTCCCAGCCAAAAACATTCAGTACTTC.

The table lists this clonotype with a few counts. This chain connects TRBV12-3 or TRBV12-4 to TRBJ2-6; D perhaps matches TRBD1 (6 bases). Trimming took 6 bases from V and 4 from J, leaving 13 bases between them. The CDR3 consists of 15 residues. CDR3 sequence: CASRGTGSGANVLTF. CDR3 bases: TGTGCCAGCAGGGGTACAGGGTCCGGGGCCAACGTCCTGACTTTC.

This rearrangement joins TRBV21-1 to TRBJ2-5; the table's D call, TRBD1, was not checked against the DNA. TRBV21-1 has pseudogene status. The CDR3 sequence is 14 residues long. CDR3 residues: CASSNGQDQETQYF. The CDR3 bases are TGTGCCAGCAGCAACGGACAGGACCAAGAGACCCAGTACTTC.

This clonotype appeared a few times. The rearrangement joins TRBV18 to TRBJ2-3; possibly TRBD2 for D (5 bases). The CDR3 covers 14 residues. V was trimmed by 0 bases and J by 1 base, leaving 5 bases between them. Per the germline V gene, CDR1 is KGHSH and CDR2 is LQKENI. CDR3 DNA: TGTGCCAGCTCACCACCGCGGGGCACAGATACGCAGTATTTT. Its translation is CASSPPRGTDTQYF.

This clonotype came up a few times. The V and J genes are TRBV29-1 and TRBJ2-7; D is tentatively TRBD1 or TRBD2 (7 bases each). Trimming cost V 3 bases and J 6 bases, with 18 bases left between them. Germline assignment: CDR1 SQVTM and CDR2 ANQGSEA. The CDR3 length is 14 residues. The chain's CDR3 is CSVDTGEGVGEQYF. CDR3 nucleotides: TGCAGCGTTGATACAGGGGAGGGTGTGGGCGAGCAGTACTTC.

The V and J genes are TRBV20-1 and TRBJ1-2; D is undetermined. Trimming took off 5 bases at V and 3 bases at J, with 16 bases between the two ends. CDR3 size: 14 residues. From germline, CDR1 is DFQATT and CDR2 SNEGSKA (reference sequence). The CDR3 bases are TGCAGTGCTCGTTGGTCTTATGCGGACTATGGCTACACCTTC. It translates to CSARWSYADYGYTF.

V usage is TRBV6-5 and J usage is TRBJ2-1; TRBD2 might be the D (6 bases). The CDR3 totals 14 residues. CDR1 and CDR2 (germline): MNHEY, SVGAGI. Trimming cost V 4 bases and J 8 bases, with 15 bases left between them. CDR3: CASSSPGTEDEQFF. The DNA of the CDR3 is TGTGCCAGCAGTTCCCCGGGGACTGAGGATGAGCAGTTCTTC.

The chain uses TRBV4-2 and TRBJ1-1; D perhaps matches TRBD1 (5 bases). The CDR3 spans 14 residues. The ends were cut back, 2 bases at V and 7 bases at J, with 14 bases in the middle. Germline assignment: CDR1 LGHNA and CDR2 YNFKEQ. In DNA, the CDR3 is TGTGCCAGCAGCCAACCAACGGGGGAGATTGAAGCTTTCTTT. This codes for CASSQPTGEIEAFF.

The sample holds a few counts of this clonotype. This CDR3 reads CAISGRDTEAFF. In nucleotides, the CDR3 is TGTGCCATCAGTGGACGGGACACTGAAGCTTTCTTT. The chain combines TRBV10-3 with TRBJ1-1, with unresolved D. The CDR3 consists of 12 residues. Germline V lookup: CDR1 ENHRY, CDR2 SYGVKD. With 4 bases removed from V and 3 bases from J, the gap between germline ends came to 6 bases.

The J gene is TRBJ2-3, the V gene TRBV20-1; D is possibly TRBD2 (7 bases). Looked up from germline, CDR1 is DFQATT and CDR2 is SNEGSKA (reference sequence). V lost 6 bases and J 0 bases, leaving 16 bases between the germline ends. The CDR3 has 15 residues. The CDR3, as DNA: TGCAGTGCAACTGGCGGGGGCCGTAGCACAGATACGCAGTATTTT. Translated: CSATGGGRSTDTQYF.

This chain connects TRBV18 to TRBJ2-4; D remains ambiguous. The DNA end is a closer match to TRBJ2-5, so the J assignment may be wrong. CDR3 length: 14 residues. The germline V gene encodes CDR1 KGHSH and CDR2 LQKENI. DNA for the CDR3: TGTGCCAGCTCACCCGCCGCCCGCCAAGAGACCCAGTACTTC. Translating it yields CASSPAARQETQYF.

The chain carries TRBV6-2 or TRBV6-3 and TRBJ2-7; tentative D call: TRBD2 (5 bases). Germline CDR1 MNHEY, CDR2 SVGEGT. Trimming shortened V by 3 bases and J by 2 bases, and 11 bases separated the two germline ends. The CDR3 runs to 14 residues. The DNA of the CDR3 is TGTGCCAGCAGTTATGTCCGGGGTACCTACGAGCAGTACTTC. Protein: CASSYVRGTYEQYF.

This clonotype was detected only a few times. The gene calls are TRBV2 and TRBJ2-5; TRBD2 agrees at 11 bases. V dropped 8 bases and J dropped 5; count of bases not matched to a gene: 10. CDR1 is SNHLY, CDR2 FYNNEI, per germline. The CDR3 loop spans 15 amino acids. DNA of the CDR3: TGTGCCAGCGGGGTAGCGGGGGGGCTGGTGGAGACCCAGTACTTC. Encoded protein: CASGVAGGLVETQYF.

This clonotype appeared a few times. This chain connects TRBV4-3 to TRBJ2-3; 7 bases map to TRBD1. The length of the CDR3 is 14 residues. From germline, CDR1 is LGHNA and CDR2 YSLEER. V shed 2 bases and J 2 bases; nucleotides not matched to a gene: 1. The CDR3: CASSQTGATDTQYF. The CDR3 DNA follows: TGCGCCAGCAGCCAAACAGGGGCCACAGATACGCAGTATTTT.

This chain connects TRBV7-9 to TRBJ1-2; D call uncertain. CDR1 is SEHNR and CDR2 is FQNEAQ in the germline V gene (reference sequence). V was shortened by 4 bases and J by 4 bases, with 19 bases between the two germline ends. This CDR3 region has 16 residues. The CDR3 coding sequence is TGTGCCAGCAGCTCCCCCAGGTGGATATCGGGCTATGGCTACACCTTC. It encodes CASSSPRWISGYGYTF.

The V gene is TRBV19, the J gene TRBJ2-3, with 7 bases fitting TRBD2. Germline trimming cut 2 bases from V and 8 bases from J; bases unmatched to any gene: 19. This CDR3 region has 18 residues. Germline loops: CDR1 LNHDA, CDR2 SQIVND (reference sequence). The CDR3 loop reads CASSIRGVSGKASPTQYF. CDR3 coding DNA: TGTGCCAGTAGTATACGGGGGGTTAGCGGTAAGGCCTCCCCTACGCAGTATTTT.

Note on this clonotype: Its ends do not fully match the called genes, so a read error is possible. The V call is TRBV7-8, the J call TRBJ2-1; 9 nucleotides align to TRBD1. Germline-derived CDR1 and CDR2 are SGHVS and FQNEAQ. The CDR3 totals 14 residues. The CDR3 region is CASRTRTGDNEQFF. In DNA form, the CDR3 reads TGCGCCAGCAGGACCCGGACAGGGGACAATGAGCAGTTCTTC.

This chain connects TRBV10-3 to TRBJ1-5; weak D call: TRBD1 (5 bases). Germline V gene lookup returns CDR1 ENHRY and CDR2 SYGVKD. CDR3 length equals 13 residues. Trimming cost V 6 bases and J 5 bases, with 11 bases left between them. This CDR3 is CAIRARADQPQHF. The DNA of the CDR3 is TGTGCCATCAGGGCCAGGGCCGATCAGCCCCAGCATTTT.

This clonotype has a handful of counts. The rearrangement joins TRBV28 to TRBJ1-4, with 9 bases fitting TRBD1. This CDR3 contains 15 residues. The germline V gene encodes CDR1 MDHEN and CDR2 SYDVKM. V lost 5 bases to trimming and J lost 6 bases; unmatched junction nucleotides: 7. CDR3 region: CASSPPGQGDEKLFF. CDR3 nucleotide sequence: TGTGCCAGCAGTCCCCCGGGACAGGGAGATGAAAAACTGTTTTTT.

The CDR3 DNA sequence: TGTGCCAGCAGTTCCCCCGTCCCTCCTATGGACAGGGCGGGGATGACCCAGTACTTC. Its protein is CASSSPVPPMDRAGMTQYF. This sequence joins TRBV28 and TRBJ2-5, with 8 bases matching TRBD1. The V gene's germline CDR1 is MDHEN and CDR2 SYDVKM. The CDR3 extends over 19 amino acids. J gave up 7 bases and V 4 bases, and 23 bases lay outside the gene matches.

This chain connects TRBV29-1 to TRBJ2-2, with TRBD2 matching over 8 bases. In germline, CDR1 is SQVTM, CDR2 ANQGSEA. J lost 6 bases, V lost 0 bases, and 6 bases had no gene match. The CDR3 length is 15 residues. The CDR3 sequence: CSVEDEAGVPGELFF. DNA for the CDR3: TGCAGCGTTGAAGATGAAGCGGGAGTACCCGGGGAGCTGTTTTTT.

This clonotype turned up a few times. The genes are TRBV29-1 and TRBJ2-1; D tentatively reads TRBD1 or TRBD2 (5 bases each). Trimming left V 5 bases short and J 5 bases short, with 13 bases between. The CDR3 has 13 residues. Germline CDR1 SQVTM, CDR2 ANQGSEA. DNA of the CDR3: TGCAGCGTTCACGGGACCCAAAACAATGAGCAGTTCTTC. It yields the protein CSVHGTQNNEQFF.

The chain carries TRBV18 and TRBJ2-7; the D gene is possibly TRBD2 (6 bases). The CDR3 spans 14 residues. Germline V gene data show CDR1 as KGHSH and CDR2 as LQKENI. V shed 5 bases and J shed 0 bases, with 11 bases lying between them. The CDR3: CASSDGGPSYEQYF. The CDR3 DNA reads TGTGCCAGCTCAGACGGAGGGCCCTCCTACGAGCAGTACTTC.

The CDR3 region has the DNA TGTGCCACCAGCATGGGTGAATACAGTTCAGATACGCAGTATTTT. Translating it yields CATSMGEYSSDTQYF. The chain combines TRBV15 with TRBJ2-3, with D uncertain. CDR3 length: 15 residues. CDR1 and CDR2 (germline): LNHNV, YYDKDF (reference sequence). Trimming shortened V by 4 bases and J by 4 bases, and 15 bases separated the two germline ends.